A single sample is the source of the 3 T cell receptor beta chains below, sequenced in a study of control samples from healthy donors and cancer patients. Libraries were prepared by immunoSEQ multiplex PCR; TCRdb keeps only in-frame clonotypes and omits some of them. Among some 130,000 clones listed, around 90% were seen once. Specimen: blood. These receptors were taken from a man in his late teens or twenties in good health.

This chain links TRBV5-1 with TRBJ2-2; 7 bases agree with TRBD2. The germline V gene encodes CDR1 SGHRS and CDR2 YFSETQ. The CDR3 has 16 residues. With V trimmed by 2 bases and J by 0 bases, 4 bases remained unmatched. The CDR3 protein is CASSLEAGTNTGELFF. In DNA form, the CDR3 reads TGCGCCAGCAGCTTAGAAGCGGGGACGAACACCGGGGAGCTGTTTTTT.

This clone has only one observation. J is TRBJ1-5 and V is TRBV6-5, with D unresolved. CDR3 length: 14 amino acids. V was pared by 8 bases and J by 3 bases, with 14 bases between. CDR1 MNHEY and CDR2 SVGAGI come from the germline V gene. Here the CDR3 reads CASLKGFINQPQHF. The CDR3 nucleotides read TGTGCCAGCCTTAAAGGGTTTATCAATCAGCCCCAGCATTTT.

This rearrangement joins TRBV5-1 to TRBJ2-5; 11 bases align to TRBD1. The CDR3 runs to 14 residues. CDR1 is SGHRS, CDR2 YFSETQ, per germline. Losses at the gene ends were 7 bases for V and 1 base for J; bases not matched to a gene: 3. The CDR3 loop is CASAGTGGQETQYF. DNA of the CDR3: TGCGCCAGCGCCGGGACAGGGGGCCAAGAGACCCAGTACTTC.